Listed below are T cell receptor beta chains from one sample, sequenced in a study of blood T cell repertoires in COVID-19. TCRdb's copy holds only in-frame clones and misses some; the assay was immunoSEQ multiplex PCR. This sample carries 150,000 to 160,000 clones, 70% to 85% of them seen once, and the ten largest clones take approximately 32%. Material for sequencing was peripheral blood. These receptors were taken from a woman aged 55-69 years with acute or convalescent COVID-19. The CDR3 runs from the conserved cysteine through the conserved F or W. A D gene is named only where the DNA matches it firmly. Some rows mark clone size as missing; the rest say once, few, many or name a class of expanded clone.

j_gene | d_gene | v_gene | abundance | CDR3aa | CDR3nt
TRBJ1-2 | - | TRBV4-2 | - | CASSQAQGNVYGYTF | TGTGCCAGCAGCCAAGCACAGGGAAATGTCTATGGCTACACCTTC
TRBJ2-1 | TRBD2 | TRBV30 | - | CAWSVGLAMNEQFF | TGTGCCTGGAGTGTGGGACTAGCGATGAATGAGCAGTTCTTC
TRBJ1-2 | - | TRBV12-3/TRBV12-4 | - | CASSLTDYGYTF | TGTGCCAGCAGTTTGACAGACTATGGCTACACCTTC
TRBJ2-7 | - | TRBV28 | - | CASSPHHEGVSYEQYF | TGTGCCAGCAGTCCACATCACGAGGGGGTGTCCTACGAGCAGTACTTC
TRBJ1-1 | - | TRBV27 | few | CASSSLKQGSSTEAFF | TGTGCCAGCAGTTCCCTAAAGCAGGGTTCGAGCACTGAAGCTTTCTTT
TRBJ1-6 | - | TRBV6-6 | once | CASSYSHGNSPLHF | TGTGCCAGCAGTTACTCGCACGGGAATTCACCCCTCCACTTT
TRBJ1-2 | - | TRBV30 | once | CAWSVPGWDYGYTF | TGTGCCTGGAGTGTTCCAGGGTGGGACTATGGCTACACCTTC
TRBJ1-1 | TRBD1 | TRBV7-9 | - | CASSARQGNTEAFF | TGTGCCAGCAGCGCCCGACAGGGGAACACTGAAGCTTTCTTT
TRBJ1-1 | - | TRBV7-3 | - | CASSPQGNTEAFF | TGTGCCAGCAGTCCCCAGGGGAACACTGAAGCTTTCTTT
TRBJ1-3 | - | TRBV2 | - | CASSNGLSVSGNTIYF | TGTGCCAGCAGTAACGGACTGTCCGTCTCTGGAAACACCATATATTTT
TRBJ2-3 | - | TRBV9 | - | CASSPLGLYSTDTQYF | TGTGCCAGCAGCCCCCTGGGCCTATATAGCACAGATACGCAGTATTTT
TRBJ1-2 | TRBD1 | TRBV11-2 | - | CASSLGGTGGNYGYTF | TGTGCCAGCAGCTTAGGGGGGACAGGGGGTAACTATGGCTACACCTTC
TRBJ1-4 | - | TRBV7-9 | - | CASSLVGASGEKLFF | TGTGCCAGCAGCTTAGTCGGCGCAAGCGGTGAAAAACTGTTTTTT
TRBJ2-2 | - | TRBV5-1 | - | CASSSGSANTGELFF | TGCGCCAGCAGCTCGGGATCAGCGAACACCGGGGAGCTGTTTTTT
TRBJ1-5 | - | TRBV30 | - | CAWGTLENQPQHF | TGTGCCTGGGGGACCCTAGAAAATCAGCCCCAGCATTTT
TRBJ1-4 | - | TRBV18 | - | CASSPSGREKLFF | TGTGCCAGCTCACCATCCGGGAGGGAAAAACTGTTTTTT
TRBJ2-1 | TRBD1 | TRBV2 | once | CASTLPGTGSYNEQFF | TGTGCCAGCACCCTCCCCGGGACAGGGTCCTACAATGAGCAGTTCTTC
TRBJ1-1 | TRBD1 | TRBV6-1 | - | CASSDISGTGMNTEAFF | TGTGCCAGCAGTGATATCTCCGGGACAGGGATGAACACTGAAGCTTTCTTT
TRBJ2-1 | TRBD2 | TRBV28 | - | CASSITRPGLAGGPSEQFF | TGTGCCAGCAGTATCACTCGTCCGGGACTAGCGGGGGGGCCTAGCGAGCAGTTCTTC
TRBJ2-2 | - | TRBV5-1 | - | CASSPPTGVGTGELFF | TGCGCCAGCAGCCCACCTACGGGGGTGGGGACCGGGGAGCTGTTTTTT
TRBJ1-1 | TRBD1 | TRBV6-5 | - | CASSTGEGGTEAFF | TGTGCCAGCAGCACAGGGGAAGGAGGAACTGAAGCTTTCTTT
TRBJ1-1 | - | TRBV7-3 | few | CASSRGGGRVNTEAFF | TGTGCCAGCAGCCGGGGTGGGGGCAGGGTAAACACTGAAGCTTTCTTT
TRBJ2-1 | - | TRBV28 | - | CASSLAAGEGYEQFF | TGTGCCAGCAGTTTAGCGGCAGGGGAAGGCTATGAGCAGTTCTTC
TRBJ1-6 | - | TRBV2 | - | CASSRVFYNSPLHF | TGTGCCAGCAGCAGGGTGTTCTATAATTCACCCCTCCACTTT
TRBJ1-1 | TRBD1 | TRBV19 | - | CASTGQGGTEAFF | TGTGCCAGTACCGGACAGGGGGGCACTGAAGCTTTCTTT
TRBJ1-2 | TRBD1 | TRBV28 | - | CASSPLGTGDYGYTF | TGTGCCAGCAGCCCCCTCGGGACAGGGGACTATGGCTACACCTTC
TRBJ1-1 | - | TRBV5-8 | - | CASSLDWGAGRGNTEAFF | TGTGCCAGCAGCTTGGACTGGGGGGCGGGGAGGGGTAACACTGAAGCTTTCTTT
TRBJ1-1 | TRBD1 | TRBV7-9 | - | CASSPPGQGTEAFF | TGTGCCAGCAGCCCCCCGGGACAGGGCACTGAAGCTTTCTTT
TRBJ1-5 | TRBD1 | TRBV27 | - | CASGTSGTGGNQPQHF | TGTGCCAGCGGAACATCCGGGACAGGGGGGAACCAGCCCCAGCATTTT
TRBJ1-2 | - | TRBV18 | - | CASSASRGRNYGYTF | TGTGCCAGCTCTGCGAGCAGAGGAAGAAACTATGGCTACACCTTC
TRBJ1-2 | - | TRBV25-1 | - | CASSDPGTPVYGYTF | TGTGCCAGCAGTGACCCGGGGACACCAGTCTATGGCTACACCTTC
TRBJ2-5 | - | TRBV5-1 | - | CASTYLPGETQYF | TGCGCCAGCACTTATCTTCCGGGGGAGACCCAGTACTTC
TRBJ1-2 | - | TRBV5-6 | - | CASSLVQAFYGYTF | TGTGCCAGCAGCTTGGTGCAGGCCTTCTATGGCTACACCTTC
TRBJ2-5 | TRBD1 | TRBV19 | few | CASSIPNRGLTKETQYF | TGTGCCAGTAGTATCCCCAACAGGGGGCTAACTAAAGAGACCCAGTACTTC
TRBJ1-6 | - | TRBV25-1 | once | CASRGHDNSPLHF | TGTGCCAGCAGGGGACACGATAATTCACCCCTCCACTTT
TRBJ2-3 | - | TRBV3-1/TRBV3-2 | - | CASSRSGSGTDTQYF | TGTGCCAGCAGCCGGTCCGGGTCCGGCACAGATACGCAGTATTTT
TRBJ2-7 | TRBD1 | TRBV5-1 | - | CASSLEQGVNEQYF | TGCGCCAGCAGCTTGGAACAGGGGGTAAACGAGCAGTACTTC
TRBJ1-5 | TRBD1 | TRBV23-1 | - | CASSKMGQGVSSNQPQHF | TGCGCCAGCAGCAAGATGGGACAGGGGGTATCTAGCAATCAGCCCCAGCATTTT
TRBJ1-1 | - | TRBV7-9 | - | CASSLVSLGNTEAFF | TGTGCCAGCAGCTTAGTTAGCCTGGGGAACACTGAAGCTTTCTTT
TRBJ2-5 | - | TRBV11-3 | - | CASSLSGGAVETQYF | TGTGCCAGCAGCTTATCCGGAGGGGCAGTTGAGACCCAGTACTTC
TRBJ1-5 | TRBD1 | TRBV5-1 | - | CASSPGTGHQPQHF | TGCGCCAGCAGCCCAGGGACAGGTCACCAGCCCCAGCATTTT
TRBJ1-3 | TRBD1 | TRBV5-1 | - | CASSLEPTGGSNTIYF | TGCGCCAGCAGCTTGGAACCGACAGGGGGTTCAAACACCATATATTTT
TRBJ2-1 | TRBD1 | TRBV18 | - | CASSPPGTGGRNEQFF | TGTGCCAGCTCACCACCCGGGACAGGGGGCCGCAATGAGCAGTTCTTC
TRBJ2-1 | TRBD2 | TRBV20-1 | - | CSASRTSGYGNEQFF | TGCAGTGCCAGTAGGACTAGCGGATATGGAAATGAGCAGTTCTTC
TRBJ2-1 | - | TRBV5-6 | once | CASSFTGTQWKQFF | TGTGCCAGCAGCTTCACCGGGACACAATGGAAGCAGTTCTTC
TRBJ2-5 | - | TRBV5-1 | - | CASSSAGTFQETQYF | TGCGCCAGCAGCTCCGCCGGGACATTCCAAGAGACCCAGTACTTC
TRBJ2-5 | - | TRBV5-1 | - | CASRETGLSQETQYF | TGCGCCAGCAGGGAAACGGGACTCTCACAAGAGACCCAGTACTTC
TRBJ1-1 | TRBD1 | TRBV9 | - | CASSATGGSARYRNTEAFF | TGTGCCAGCAGCGCTACAGGGGGCAGTGCCCGTTACCGTAACACTGAAGCTTTCTTT
TRBJ1-2 | TRBD1 | TRBV6-2/TRBV6-3 | - | CASSYVGGRGTYGYTF | TGTGCCAGCAGTTACGTTGGTGGCAGGGGGACGTATGGCTACACCTTC